Listed below are T cell receptor beta chains from one sample, sequenced in a study of identical twins. TCRdb reprocessed the 5' RACE reads with MiXCR, giving one entry per CDR3 protein. This table has some 560,000 distinct CDR3 sequences, around 9.6% appearing once. These data are also associated with another study on yellow fever vaccine responses in identical twins.

The sample was PBMCs. These receptors were collected from a woman in her late teens or twenties in good health. Each CDR3 is given with its conserved first and last residue. The D gene is left open where the match is weak. The size field is filled for only some rows; it gives once, few, many or a size class.

j_gene,d_gene,abundance,v_gene,CDR3aa,CDR3nt
TRBJ2-2,-,many,TRBV20-1,CSARDSGRDTGELFF,TGCAGTGCTAGAGATTCAGGGCGGGACACCGGGGAGCTGTTTTTT
TRBJ2-3,-,-,TRBV7-2,CASSPYGGTGTDTQYF,TGTGCCAGCAGCCCGTATGGCGGAACGGGCACAGATACGCAGTATTTT
TRBJ2-7,-,few,TRBV3-1,CASSTGTRYEQYF,TGTGCCAGCAGTACAGGGACCCGCTACGAGCAGTACTTC
TRBJ2-5,TRBD2,-,TRBV3-1,CASSLSGLAGEQETQYF,TGTGCCAGCAGCCTTTCCGGACTAGCGGGGGAACAAGAGACCCAGTACTTC
TRBJ1-5,-,few,TRBV4-3,CASSQDRGNNQPQHF,TGCGCCAGCAGCCAAGACAGGGGTAACAATCAGCCCCAGCATTTT
TRBJ2-3,-,-,TRBV20-1,CSAPYVSTDTQYF,TGCAGTGCCCCCTATGTTAGCACAGATACGCAGTATTTT
TRBJ2-5,TRBD1,-,TRBV6-2/TRBV6-3,CASSRGQGALETQYF,TGTGCCAGCAGCCGAGGACAGGGGGCCCTAGAGACCCAGTACTTC
TRBJ1-2,-,-,TRBV3-1,CASSQSDGVKGYGYTF,TGTGCCAGCAGCCAAAGCGACGGAGTCAAGGGCTATGGCTACACCTTC
TRBJ2-1,-,-,TRBV11-2,CASGPGRQIYNEQFF,TGTGCCAGCGGGCCGGGAAGGCAGATATACAATGAGCAGTTCTTC
TRBJ2-1,TRBD2,many,TRBV20-1,CSTRRGRNEQFF,TGCAGTACCAGGCGGGGGAGGAATGAGCAGTTCTTC
TRBJ2-3,-,many,TRBV4-3,CASSPGPSDTQYF,TGCGCCAGCAGCCCTGGGCCATCGGATACGCAGTATTTT
TRBJ1-4,-,few,TRBV7-9,CASSLGTYNEKLFF,TGTGCCAGCAGCTTAGGGACTTATAATGAAAAACTGTTTTTT
TRBJ2-5,-,-,TRBV28,CASSYPPRKTQYF,TGTGCCAGCAGTTACCCCCCAAGAAAGACCCAGTACTTC
TRBJ1-3,-,many,TRBV29-1,CSVESVGRDTIYF,TGCAGCGTTGAATCTGTCGGGAGAGACACCATATATTTT
TRBJ2-1,TRBD2,few,TRBV28,CASSLTLAGGRNEQFF,TGTGCCAGCAGTTTAACTCTAGCGGGGGGGAGGAATGAGCAGTTCTTC
TRBJ1-2,-,few,TRBV20-1,CSASGGSPNYGYTF,TGCAGTGCTAGTGGAGGGTCGCCAAACTATGGCTACACCTTC
TRBJ1-2,-,-,TRBV28,CASSTVHGYTF,TGTGCCAGCAGTACGGTGCACGGCTACACCTTC